The rows below give T cell receptor beta chains drawn from one sample of a study of control samples from healthy donors and cancer patients. Assay: immunoSEQ multiplex PCR; the TCRdb copy retains only in-frame clones and omits some. The sample carries more than 110,000 clones, more than 90% recorded once. The material sequenced was blood. The receptors derive from a man between 25 and 39 years old in good health. Both conserved end residues are part of each CDR3. D genes are given only for firm matches. The listing skips clone size in some rows; elsewhere it reads once, few, many or a size class.

clone_size: .
d_call: .
j_call: TRBJ2-3
v_call: TRBV4-3
cdr3_aa: CASSQGTASTDTQYF
cdr3_nt: TGCGCCAGCAGCCAAGGGACAGCTAGCACAGATACGCAGTATTTT

clone_size: .
d_call: .
j_call: TRBJ1-2
v_call: TRBV28
cdr3_aa: CASSGGGLSYTF
cdr3_nt: TGTGCCAGCAGCGGGGGGGGTCTGAGCTACACCTTC

clone_size: .
d_call: TRBD2
j_call: TRBJ2-1
v_call: TRBV9
cdr3_aa: CASSPTIAGGPTSSYNEQFF
cdr3_nt: TGTGCCAGCAGCCCCACCATAGCGGGAGGGCCGACCAGCTCCTACAATGAGCAGTTCTTC

clone_size: .
d_call: .
j_call: TRBJ2-7
v_call: TRBV28
cdr3_aa: CASSLRGQGHTEQYF
cdr3_nt: TGTGCCAGCAGTTTAAGGGGCCAGGGCCATACCGAGCAGTACTTC

clone_size: .
d_call: .
j_call: TRBJ2-3
v_call: TRBV7-9
cdr3_aa: CASSPFRRQRGTDTQYF
cdr3_nt: TGTGCCAGCAGCCCGTTCAGAAGACAGCGAGGCACAGATACGCAGTATTTT

clone_size: few
d_call: TRBD1
j_call: TRBJ1-1
v_call: TRBV6-1
cdr3_aa: CASSEETGGGTEAFF
cdr3_nt: TGTGCCAGCAGTGAAGAGACAGGGGGCGGCACTGAAGCTTTCTTT

clone_size: .
d_call: .
j_call: TRBJ1-5
v_call: TRBV28
cdr3_aa: CASHGGHQPQHF
cdr3_nt: TGTGCCAGCCATGGGGGGCATCAGCCCCAGCATTTT

clone_size: few
d_call: .
j_call: TRBJ2-1
v_call: TRBV11-2
cdr3_aa: CASTLVRGWDNEQFF
cdr3_nt: TGTGCCAGCACCCTTGTTCGGGGGTGGGACAATGAGCAGTTCTTC

clone_size: .
d_call: .
j_call: TRBJ2-3
v_call: TRBV6-2/TRBV6-3
cdr3_aa: CASSHSIDTQYF
cdr3_nt: TGTGCCAGCAGCCATAGCATTGATACGCAGTATTTT

clone_size: .
d_call: TRBD1
j_call: TRBJ2-7
v_call: TRBV10-3
cdr3_aa: CAISESGQLSYEQYF
cdr3_nt: TGTGCCATCAGTGAGTCGGGACAGCTCTCCTACGAGCAGTACTTC

clone_size: .
d_call: .
j_call: TRBJ1-5
v_call: TRBV30
cdr3_aa: CAWSAKLANQPQHF
cdr3_nt: TGTGCCTGGAGTGCAAAGCTAGCAAATCAGCCCCAGCATTTT

clone_size: .
d_call: .
j_call: TRBJ2-7
v_call: TRBV28
cdr3_aa: CASSLRRAVNEYF
cdr3_nt: TGTGCCAGCAGTTTAAGAAGGGCCGTAAATGAGTACTTC

clone_size: .
d_call: .
j_call: TRBJ2-7
v_call: TRBV27
cdr3_aa: CASSSTGLPYEQYF
cdr3_nt: TGTGCCAGCAGTTCGACAGGCCTACCCTACGAGCAGTACTTC

clone_size: once
d_call: TRBD2
j_call: TRBJ2-1
v_call: TRBV2
cdr3_aa: CASSVRRLAGGNEQFF
cdr3_nt: TGTGCCAGCAGTGTCAGAAGACTAGCGGGGGGCAATGAGCAGTTCTTC

clone_size: .
d_call: .
j_call: TRBJ2-5
v_call: TRBV27
cdr3_aa: CASSPTWRQETQYF
cdr3_nt: TGTGCCAGCAGTCCTACTTGGAGGCAAGAGACCCAGTACTTC

clone_size: .
d_call: TRBD1
j_call: TRBJ2-2
v_call: TRBV6-4
cdr3_aa: CASRGTGEATGELFF
cdr3_nt: TGTGCCAGCAGGGGGACAGGGGAAGCCACCGGGGAGCTGTTTTTT

clone_size: .
d_call: .
j_call: TRBJ1-2
v_call: TRBV29-1
cdr3_aa: CSVLGGSNYGYTF
cdr3_nt: TGCAGCGTCCTCGGGGGTTCGAACTATGGCTACACCTTC

clone_size: .
d_call: .
j_call: TRBJ2-2
v_call: TRBV29-1
cdr3_aa: CSIDTGTGELFF
cdr3_nt: TGCAGCATTGACACGGGGACCGGGGAGCTGTTTTTT

clone_size: many
d_call: TRBD1
j_call: TRBJ2-2
v_call: TRBV25-1
cdr3_aa: CASRTGTGDTGELFF
cdr3_nt: TGTGCCAGCAGAACCGGGACAGGGGACACCGGGGAGCTGTTTTTT

clone_size: .
d_call: TRBD1
j_call: TRBJ1-5
v_call: TRBV28
cdr3_aa: CASSGQGIHQPQHF
cdr3_nt: TGTGCCAGCAGTGGACAGGGAATCCATCAGCCCCAGCATTTT

clone_size: .
d_call: .
j_call: TRBJ1-2
v_call: TRBV28
cdr3_aa: CASITGTKGYGYTF
cdr3_nt: TGTGCCAGCATCACCGGGACAAAGGGCTATGGCTACACCTTC

clone_size: .
d_call: .
j_call: TRBJ2-7
v_call: TRBV6-2/TRBV6-3
cdr3_aa: CASSYNGASYEQYF
cdr3_nt: TGTGCCAGCAGTTACAATGGGGCTTCCTACGAGCAGTACTTC

clone_size: .
d_call: .
j_call: TRBJ2-5
v_call: TRBV12-3/TRBV12-4
cdr3_aa: CASSFYGRETQYF
cdr3_nt: TGTGCCAGCAGTTTTTACGGGAGAGAGACCCAGTACTTC

clone_size: .
d_call: TRBD1
j_call: TRBJ1-6
v_call: TRBV27
cdr3_aa: CASSLVQGAYSPLHF
cdr3_nt: TGTGCCAGCAGTTTAGTACAGGGGGCCTATTCACCCCTCCACTTT

clone_size: .
d_call: TRBD2
j_call: TRBJ2-3
v_call: TRBV6-1
cdr3_aa: CASSELDSGRRDTQYF
cdr3_nt: TGTGCCAGCAGTGAATTAGATAGCGGGAGGAGAGATACGCAGTATTTT

clone_size: .
d_call: .
j_call: TRBJ2-7
v_call: TRBV18
cdr3_aa: CASSPGRNSYEQYF
cdr3_nt: TGTGCCAGCTCACCCGGACGTAATTCCTACGAGCAGTACTTC

clone_size: .
d_call: TRBD2
j_call: TRBJ2-7
v_call: TRBV4-1
cdr3_aa: CASSFLTSGSYEQYF
cdr3_nt: TGCGCCAGCAGCTTCTTGACTAGCGGGAGCTACGAGCAGTACTTC

clone_size: .
d_call: .
j_call: TRBJ2-7
v_call: TRBV28
cdr3_aa: CASSSRRGGGSYEQYF
cdr3_nt: TGTGCCAGCAGTTCCCGGAGGGGCGGTGGATCCTACGAGCAGTACTTC

clone_size: .
d_call: .
j_call: TRBJ1-6
v_call: TRBV19
cdr3_aa: CASKAVPNLGSPLHF
cdr3_nt: TGTGCCAGTAAGGCCGTCCCGAACCTAGGTTCACCCCTCCACTTT

clone_size: .
d_call: TRBD2
j_call: TRBJ2-3
v_call: TRBV30
cdr3_aa: CAWRGLARSSTDTQYF
cdr3_nt: TGTGCCTGGAGGGGACTAGCGCGATCTAGCACAGATACGCAGTATTTT

clone_size: once
d_call: .
j_call: TRBJ1-6
v_call: TRBV4-1
cdr3_aa: CASSQDLRQLGSPLHF
cdr3_nt: TGCGCCAGCAGCCAAGATCTTCGACAGTTAGGTTCACCCCTCCACTTT

clone_size: .
d_call: TRBD2
j_call: TRBJ2-1
v_call: TRBV4-1
cdr3_aa: CASSQRGRALGNEQFF
cdr3_nt: TGCGCCAGCAGCCAGCGCGGGAGGGCCTTGGGCAATGAGCAGTTCTTC

clone_size: .
d_call: .
j_call: TRBJ2-3
v_call: TRBV24-1
cdr3_aa: CATSDLSSAGTDTQYF
cdr3_nt: TGTGCCACCAGTGATTTGTCGTCGGCGGGCACAGATACGCAGTATTTT

clone_size: .
d_call: .
j_call: TRBJ1-4
v_call: TRBV27
cdr3_aa: CASRNSGFSDEKLFF
cdr3_nt: TGTGCCAGCAGAAACTCAGGGTTTAGTGATGAAAAACTGTTTTTT

clone_size: .
d_call: TRBD2
j_call: TRBJ2-7
v_call: TRBV2
cdr3_aa: CATKGLAGVRPYEQYF
cdr3_nt: TGTGCCACTAAGGGACTAGCGGGAGTACGCCCCTACGAGCAGTACTTC

clone_size: .
d_call: TRBD2
j_call: TRBJ2-7
v_call: TRBV11-3
cdr3_aa: CASSFRSGRGTYEQYF
cdr3_nt: TGTGCCAGCAGCTTTCGAAGCGGGAGGGGGACCTACGAGCAGTACTTC

clone_size: .
d_call: TRBD2
j_call: TRBJ2-3
v_call: TRBV5-4
cdr3_aa: CASSLRSGVGTQYF
cdr3_nt: TGTGCCAGCAGCTTACGGAGCGGGGTGGGTACGCAGTATTTT

clone_size: once
d_call: .
j_call: TRBJ1-1
v_call: TRBV7-9
cdr3_aa: CASSSKVGGRAFF
cdr3_nt: TGTGCCAGCAGCTCAAAGGTAGGGGGGAGAGCTTTCTTT

clone_size: .
d_call: .
j_call: TRBJ1-1
v_call: TRBV3-1/TRBV3-2
cdr3_aa: CASSQDWSGRAAFF
cdr3_nt: TGTGCCAGCAGCCAAGATTGGTCGGGGAGAGCGGCTTTCTTT

clone_size: .
d_call: TRBD1
j_call: TRBJ2-1
v_call: TRBV4-2
cdr3_aa: CASSQDEETGGAYNEQFF
cdr3_nt: TGTGCCAGCAGCCAAGATGAAGAGACAGGGGGCGCCTACAATGAGCAGTTCTTC

clone_size: .
d_call: TRBD2
j_call: TRBJ2-2
v_call: TRBV10-3
cdr3_aa: CAISESASGRAGDGELFF
cdr3_nt: TGTGCCATCAGTGAGTCTGCTAGCGGGAGGGCCGGTGACGGGGAGCTGTTTTTT